The 3 T cell receptor beta chains given below trace back to one sample, sequenced in a study of T cell clonality in common variable immunodeficiency. Study-level findings and limits: In common variable immunodeficiency, TCR beta chains reportedly carried fewer deletions and N-nucleotide insertions.

Measured with immunoSEQ multiplex PCR; TCRdb has only the in-frame clones, and not every one. The sample was found to contain more than 7,000 clones, and every one recurs. For these TCRs, the target antigens are not known. Sequencing input: peripheral blood mononuclear cells. These receptors were collected from a human donor with common variable immunodeficiency.

This clone was counted between two and nine times. The CDR3 is cut off 3 residues early in the read; its end comes from the germline J gene. The rearrangement links TRBV18 to TRBJ1-1; D is ambiguous. V was clipped by 9 bases and J by 1 base, with 12 bases between them. The CDR3 covers 13 residues. CDR1 is KGHSH, CDR2 LQKENI, per germline. CDR3 amino acids: CASALTENTEAFF. CDR3 bases read: TGTGCCAGTGCACTTACTGAGAACACTGAA.

A remark on this clone: The CDR3 end is not reached by the read, which stops 3 residues before it; the germline J gene fills it in. The chain joins TRBV7-9 to TRBJ2-7; a possible D gene is TRBD1 (6 bases). CDR3 size: 12 residues. The ends were cut back, 5 bases at V and 6 bases at J, with 11 bases in the middle. Germline V gene data show CDR1 as SEHNR and CDR2 as FQNEAQ (reference sequence). CDR3 protein: CASSQTGFEQYF. Partial CDR3 DNA: TGTGCCAGCAGCCAGACAGGTTTCGAG.

On this clone: The read comes to an end 3 residues before the CDR3 does, leaving the germline J gene to fill in the end. The chain joins TRBV6-2 or TRBV6-3 to TRBJ2-3; D is unresolved. The CDR3 is made up of 12 amino acids. V was shortened by 6 bases and J by 0 bases, with 4 bases between the two germline ends. Germline-derived CDR1 and CDR2 are MNHEY and SVGEGT. CDR3 loop: CASRASTDTQYF. The CDR3 DNA, read in part, is TGTGCCAGCAGAGCCAGCACAGATACG.